The T cell receptor (beta chain) under discussion was sequenced for a study of blood T cell repertoires in COVID-19. Only in-frame clones appear in the TCRdb table, and some are missing; sequencing was by immunoSEQ multiplex PCR. The table lists 200,000 or so clones, 60% to 80% of them singletons. This clone was seen ten or more times. J was trimmed by 6 bases and V by 3 bases; bases with no gene match: 6. From germline, CDR1 is MGHRA and CDR2 YSYEKL. This CDR3 has 16 amino acids. The source material was peripheral blood. This clonotype was sampled from a man aged 55 to 70 with active or convalescent COVID-19. J is TRBJ2-3 and V is TRBV4-1; TRBD2 aligns across 13 bases. CDR3 coding DNA: TGCGCCAGCAGCCAGCAAACTAGCGGGAGGGCGGATACGCAGTATTTT. Translation gives CASSQQTSGRADTQYF.